Sequencing of this T cell receptor (beta chain) was carried out in a study of coeliac disease. On the study more broadly: Each coeliac patient was active, refractory type I, or diet-controlled.

Repertoires were generated with immunoSEQ multiplex PCR, while TCRdb's copy carries only in-frame clones and drops some. The sample has about 4,400 clones, about four fifths seen once; the top ten hold roughly 5.6%. Study-wide results and caveats: Lamina propria and intraepithelial cell fractions may contain each other's cells. In active celiac disease, intraepithelial and lamina propria TRB and TRG repertoires were less clonal than controls.

This clone was observed a few times. The antigen is undetermined. The junction had 10 bases not matched to a gene; V was cut back by 2 bases and J by 8 bases. CDR1 SGHVS and CDR2 FQNEAQ come from the germline V gene. The CDR3 contains 16 residues. The source material was lamina propria lymphocytes from the gut. J is TRBJ2-1 and V is TRBV7-8, with 9 bases matching TRBD2. The clonotype originates from a woman aged 18-30 years with active celiac disease. The CDR3 region is CASSLRWLAGTDEQFF. In DNA form, the CDR3 reads TGTGCCAGCAGCTTAAGGTGGCTAGCGGGAACCGATGAGCAGTTCTTC.